This record concerns one TCR beta chain sequence. V was clipped by 4 bases and J by 4 bases, with 19 bases between them. Germline V gene data show CDR1 as SNHLY and CDR2 as FYNNEI. This CDR3 is built from 16 residues. TCRdb keeps only in-frame clones here, not all; method: immunoSEQ multiplex PCR. The sample yields 120,000 to 150,000 clones, around 84% seen once. The record originates from a study of blood T cell repertoires in COVID-19. The sequence came from a human donor in a cohort sampled during active COVID-19. The chain couples TRBV2 to TRBJ1-1; tentatively, D is TRBD1 (5 bases). The sequenced material came from peripheral blood. The CDR3 sequence: CASSGGSWGGGTEAFF. The CDR3 coding sequence is TGTGCCAGCAGTGGGGGGTCCTGGGGAGGCGGCACTGAAGCTTTCTTT.